The 27 T cell receptor beta chains below all came from one sample that was sequenced in a study of shared clonotypes between healthy human individuals. The repertoire was sequenced with immunoSEQ multiplex PCR; TCRdb's copy has only in-frame clones and lacks some. Of millions of clones listed, just over 90% are singletons. The specimen sequenced was naive CD4+ T cells from PBMCs. Subset reported: CD45RA+ positively selected. The receptors were gathered from a man aged 18 to 29 in good health. Some clones in this sample may be carry-over from other donors' samples.

The chain employs TRBV19 and TRBJ1-5; no clear D gene. The V and J ends lost 0 bases and 5 bases respectively, with 8 bases between them. Germline CDR1 reads LNHDA; CDR2 reads SQIVND (reference sequence). This CDR3 has 14 residues. The CDR3 protein is CASSIEREYQPQHF. CDR3 sequence (DNA): TGTGCCAGTAGTATAGAGAGGGAATATCAGCCCCAGCATTTT.

This chain joins TRBV5-1 and TRBJ2-1; 12 positions agree with TRBD2. Losses at the gene ends were 8 bases for V and 1 base for J; bases not matched to a gene: 1. CDR3 length equals 14 residues. The germline CDR1 and CDR2 sequences are SGHRS and YFSETQ. The CDR3 nucleotides are TGCGCCAGTGGACTAGCGGGGTCCTACAATGAGCAGTTCTTC. Amino acids: CASGLAGSYNEQFF.

This chain connects TRBV19 to TRBJ2-3; 13 bases are a match to TRBD2. Germline V gene sequence: CDR1 LNHDA, CDR2 SQIVND (reference sequence). The CDR3 is made up of 15 amino acids. V lost 8 bases to trimming and J lost 6 bases; unmatched junction nucleotides: 8. The CDR3 DNA is TGTGCCAGTCAGAACGGACTAGCGGGAGAGGATACGCAGTATTTT. Protein sequence: CASQNGLAGEDTQYF.

This chain's CDR3 is CASSVGGGRDEQFF. In nucleotides, the CDR3 is TGCGCCAGCAGCGTTGGGGGCGGGAGGGACGAGCAGTTCTTC. The chain employs TRBV5-1 and TRBJ2-1; 9 nucleotides align to TRBD2. Germline lookup yields CDR1 SGHRS and CDR2 YFSETQ. CDR3 length equals 14 residues. The V gene end was trimmed by 4 bases and the J gene end by 10 bases; junction bases not matched to a gene: 9.

This clone was counted only a few times. J is TRBJ1-2 and V is TRBV7-6; D perhaps matches TRBD1 (5 bases). The CDR3 spans 13 residues. Germline V gene data show CDR1 as SGHVS and CDR2 as FNYEAQ. Deletions cut 1 base from V and 7 bases from J, with 10 bases between. The CDR3 coding sequence is TGTGCCAGCAGCTTAGATCCAGGGTCTGGCTACACCTTC. The encoded protein is CASSLDPGSGYTF.

The chain links TRBV27 to TRBJ2-7; D unclear. The V end was cut by 5 bases, the J end by 3 bases, with 11 bases between. The CDR3 runs to 13 residues. Germline V gives CDR1 MNHEY, CDR2 SMNVEV (reference sequence). The CDR3 DNA is TGTGCCAGCAGTCCCCGACGGAACTACGAGCAGTACTTC. Translation: CASSPRRNYEQYF.

The chain links TRBV11-3 to TRBJ2-1; TRBD1 is a possible D gene (7 bases). Germline V gene lookup returns CDR1 SGHNT and CDR2 YENEEA. The CDR3 is 13 amino acids. V shed 6 bases and J shed 7 bases, with 13 bases lying between them. CDR3 residues: CASSTSGGNEQFF. The CDR3 DNA is TGTGCCAGCAGTACTTCAGGGGGGAATGAGCAGTTCTTC. The variable domain in full, with the rest retrieved from reference TRBV11-3 and TRBJ2-1, is EAGVVQSPRYKIIEKKQPVAFWCNPISGHNTLYWYLQNLGQGPELLIRYENEEAVDDSQLPKDRFSAERLKGVDSTLKIQPAELGDSAVYLCASSTSGGNEQFFGPGTRLTVL.

This chain connects TRBV5-1 to TRBJ2-6; 7 bases are a match to TRBD1. J gave up 4 bases and V 4 bases, and 5 bases lay outside the gene matches. CDR3 size: 15 residues. CDR1 is SGHRS, CDR2 YFSETQ, per germline. In nucleotides, the CDR3 is TGCGCCAGCAGCCAAGGGGGCGCGGGGGCCAACGTCCTGACTTTC. Its protein product is CASSQGGAGANVLTF.

The CDR3 spells CASSGTSGPTDTQYF. CDR3 coding DNA: TGTGCCAGCAGCGGCACTAGCGGGCCCACAGATACGCAGTATTTT. The rearrangement uses TRBV5-4 and TRBJ2-3; 9 nucleotides agree with TRBD2. The length of the CDR3 is 15 residues. Per germline, CDR1 SGHNT and CDR2 YYREEE (reference sequence). Unmatched junction bases numbered 5, after V lost 4 bases and J lost 2 bases.

The chain carries TRBV6-4 and TRBJ1-2, with a possible D match to TRBD1 (6 bases). This CDR3 has 14 residues. V gave up 0 bases and J gave up 5 bases, with 10 bases separating them. CDR1 and CDR2 (germline): MRHNA, SNTAGT. The CDR3 bases are TGTGCCAGCAGTGACTCATCAGGGGTGTATGGCTACACCTTC. Protein product: CASSDSSGVYGYTF.

In its sample, this clone was seen once. The chain joins TRBV14 to TRBJ2-5; D not resolved. The CDR3 is made up of 15 amino acids. Germline V CDR1 and CDR2: SGHDN, FVKESK. V gave up 4 bases and J gave up 1 base, with 13 bases separating them. The CDR3 nucleotides are TGTGCCAGCAGCCCCCTTGGACGGCTCCAAGAGACCCAGTACTTC. This translates into CASSPLGRLQETQYF. Filled out from reference TRBV14 and TRBJ2-5, the complete variable domain reads EAGVTQFPSHSVIEKGQTVTLRCDPISGHDNLYWYRRVMGKEIKFLLHFVKESKQDESGMPNNRFLAERTGGTYSTLKVQPAELEDSGVYFCASSPLGRLQETQYFGPGTRLLVL.

On this clone itself: The same CDR3 also results from other DNA sequences found in this sample. The rearrangement joins TRBV5-1 to TRBJ1-4; D possibly corresponds to TRBD1 (6 bases). Trimming removed 0 bases from V and 3 bases from J, with 12 bases in between. The CDR3 is made up of 16 amino acids. Per the germline V gene, CDR1 is SGHRS and CDR2 is YFSETQ. CDR3 nucleotides: TGCGCCAGCAGCTTGGAGGGGGGCGCATCTAATGAAAAACTGTTTTTT. The encoded protein is CASSLEGGASNEKLFF.

The chain has TRBV6-1 and TRBJ2-7; D possibly corresponds to TRBD2 (5 bases). Germline V gene sequence: CDR1 MNHNS, CDR2 SASEGT. The V and J ends lost 7 bases and 0 bases respectively, with 13 bases between them. The CDR3 covers 14 residues. The CDR3 DNA reads TGTGCCAGCACTGGCGGAGGCTACTCCTACGAGCAGTACTTC. Its translation is CASTGGGYSYEQYF.

The chain recombines TRBV27 with TRBJ1-2; D unclear. The CDR3 spans 13 residues. Germline V CDR1 and CDR2: MNHEY, SMNVEV (reference sequence). Trimming shortened V by 6 bases and J by 1 base, and 9 bases separated the two germline ends. The CDR3 sequence is CASRLRINYGYTF. CDR3 DNA sequence: TGTGCCAGCAGATTACGGATTAACTATGGCTACACCTTC.

This chain's CDR3 is CASSPPDRQLAGAAGELFF. CDR3 coding DNA: TGTGCCAGCTCACCCCCCGACAGGCAACTAGCGGGGGCCGCCGGGGAGCTGTTTTTT. J is TRBJ2-2 and V is TRBV18; 11 nucleotides line up with TRBD2. CDR1 is KGHSH and CDR2 is LQKENI in the germline V gene. This CDR3 is 19 amino acids long. The J segment lost 6 bases and the V segment lost 3 bases, leaving 15 bases of the junction unmatched.

The rearrangement uses TRBV30 and TRBJ2-1; 13 bases line up with TRBD2. Trimming removed 4 bases from V and 7 bases from J; junction bases left unmatched: 13. The CDR3 spans 17 residues. Germline CDR1 and CDR2: GTSNPN and SVGIG (reference sequence). The DNA of the CDR3 is TGTGCCTGGACCTTTCCCACTAGCGGGAGGGTTGGTAATGAGCAGTTCTTC. As protein: CAWTFPTSGRVGNEQFF.

This rearrangement joins TRBV9 to TRBJ2-7; 10 nucleotides agree with TRBD2. This CDR3 has 15 residues. Per the germline V gene, CDR1 is SGDLS and CDR2 is YYNGEE. V was clipped by 4 bases and J by 3 bases; unmatched bases: 7. CDR3 nucleotide sequence: TGTGCCAGCAGCTTAGGGACTAGCGAGATCTACGAGCAGTACTTC. It codes for CASSLGTSEIYEQYF.

This clone was found once. The J gene is TRBJ2-3, the V gene TRBV28, with TRBD2 identical over 8 bases. CDR1 MDHEN and CDR2 SYDVKM come from the germline V gene. V lost 4 bases and J lost 0; bases outside the gene matches: 6. This CDR3 contains 16 residues. For the CDR3, the DNA is TGTGCCAGCAGTTGGAAGGTAGCGGGGAGCACAGATACGCAGTATTTT. Its protein is CASSWKVAGSTDTQYF.

The chain combines TRBV5-5 with TRBJ2-5, with D perhaps matching TRBD2 (5 bases). Trimming took off 4 bases at V and 2 bases at J, with 12 bases between the two ends. The germline gives CDR1 SGHKS, CDR2 YYEKEE (reference sequence). CDR3 length: 14 residues. Written as DNA, the CDR3 is TGTGCCAGCAGCATAGGGCGGGCACAAGAGACCCAGTACTTC. Its protein product is CASSIGRAQETQYF.

The J gene is TRBJ2-3, the V gene TRBV7-3, with D possibly being TRBD2 (6 bases). CDR3 length: 17 amino acids. V was pared by 0 bases and J by 3 bases, with 16 bases between. Germline V gene sequence: CDR1 SGHTA, CDR2 FQGTGA. CDR3 region: CASSLTGSGLFTDTQYF. As DNA, the CDR3 is TGTGCCAGCAGCTTAACGGGTAGCGGACTTTTTACAGATACGCAGTATTTT.

This sequence joins TRBV27 and TRBJ2-2; possible D gene TRBD1, 5 bases. CDR1 MNHEY and CDR2 SMNVEV come from the germline V gene (reference sequence). Deletions cut 7 bases from V and 3 bases from J, with 18 bases between. This CDR3 has 16 residues. The CDR3 DNA follows: TGTGCCAGCATTGATTACAGGAGTTTGGACACCGGGGAGCTGTTTTTT. It yields the protein CASIDYRSLDTGELFF.

The gene calls are TRBV5-1 and TRBJ2-1; the D gene is possibly TRBD2 (6 bases). Germline CDR1 reads SGHRS; CDR2 reads YFSETQ. V was pared by 6 bases and J by 9 bases, with 19 bases between. The CDR3 contains 14 residues. The CDR3 sequence: CASTAGTAGGEQFF. CDR3 DNA sequence: TGCGCCAGCACTGCCGGGACGGCCGGGGGTGAGCAGTTCTTC.

The J gene is TRBJ1-2, the V gene TRBV6-1; D gene unclear. From germline, CDR1 is MNHNS and CDR2 SASEGT. The V and J ends lost 1 base and 5 bases respectively, with 8 bases between them. The CDR3 extends over 13 amino acids. CDR3 amino acids: CASSEGSAYGYTF. The CDR3 nucleotides read TGTGCCAGCAGTGAAGGGTCTGCGTATGGCTACACCTTC.

Points on this clone: This CDR3 is also generated by other DNA sequences in the sample. J is TRBJ2-3 and V is TRBV4-2; D ambiguous. The V end lost 4 bases, the J end lost 0 bases, and 5 bases lay between the germline ends. The CDR3 extends over 13 amino acids. Germline CDR1 LGHNA, CDR2 YNFKEQ. The CDR3: CASSRASTDTQYF. CDR3 sequence (DNA): TGTGCCAGCAGCCGGGCTAGCACAGATACGCAGTATTTT.

The chain is built from TRBV27 and TRBJ2-7; 9 positions agree with TRBD2. There are 14 residues in the CDR3. CDR1 and CDR2 from the germline V gene are MNHEY and SMNVEV (reference sequence). V shed 6 bases and J 7 bases; nucleotides not matched to a gene: 10. DNA for the CDR3: TGTGCCAGCAGATCCATAGCGGGAGTACAAGAGCAGTACTTC. Translation gives CASRSIAGVQEQYF.

V usage is TRBV28 and J usage is TRBJ1-2; no reliable D call. This CDR3 is 14 amino acids long. Looked up from germline, CDR1 is MDHEN and CDR2 is SYDVKM. Between the trimmed V and J ends, which lost 5 bases and 1 base, there was a span of 11 bases. The CDR3 DNA follows: TGTGCCAGCAGTGCTCCGGGAAATAACTATGGCTACACCTTC. Protein product: CASSAPGNNYGYTF.

This clone was counted once. This rearrangement joins TRBV7-2 to TRBJ1-1; D call uncertain. Trimming shortened V by 2 bases and J by 1 base, and 5 bases separated the two germline ends. The CDR3 runs to 13 residues. From germline, CDR1 is SGHTA and CDR2 FQGNSA. CDR3 nucleotides: TGTGCCAGCAGCTTACGCACGAACACTGAAGCTTTCTTT. Translating gives CASSLRTNTEAFF.